This T cell receptor beta chain was identified in a study of T cell repertoires in cytomegalovirus infection. TCRdb re-called the reads with MiXCR, one entry per CDR3 protein. Among hundreds of thousands of distinct CDR3 sequences listed, 25% to 35% were seen once. Of note for this clonotype: Its matching antigen is unknown.

This CDR3 is built from 19 residues. Germline V lookup: CDR1 SEHNR, CDR2 FQNEAQ (reference sequence). With 4 bases removed from V and 1 base from J, the gap between germline ends came to 20 bases. The sequence was obtained from a human donor in good health (CMV status not recorded). Some clones in this sample may be carry-over from other donors' samples. The sequenced sample was cultured PBMCs, obtained from culture after CMV antigen stimulation. The V gene is TRBV7-9, the J gene TRBJ1-6; D remains unclear. CDR3 loop: CASSSHSYRNRSYNSPLHF. The CDR3 DNA follows: TGTGCCAGCAGCTCCCATTCATATAGAAACCGGTCCTATAATTCACCCCTCCACTTT.